This TCR beta chain originates from a study of regulatory T cells in long-lasting Graves disease. The CDR3 runs 13 residues. Germline V CDR1 and CDR2: SNHLY, FYNNEI. Trimming removed 2 bases from V and 5 bases from J, with 9 bases in between. There are many counts of this clonotype. Its antigen is unknown. Indicated time point: newly diagnosed GD, antithyroid drugs for less than 3 months. PBMCs were the source of the RNA used for TCR sequencing. Study-wide results and limits: Less diverse TCR repertoires were seen in persistent Graves' patients than in newly diagnosed ones. Persistent disease preferred TRBV28, TRBJ1-2 and TRBJ2-5; new disease, TRBV20-1 and TRBJ2-1.

Libraries of TCR beta came from iRepertoire HTBI primers plus Arm-PCR of CDR3 regions. TCRdb redid the calling of the multiplex PCR reads with MiXCR, one entry per CDR3 protein. The table includes a few hundred thousand distinct CDR3 sequences, over 15% detected once. Separately, the same data were catalogued under a study of T cells in Graves' hyperthyroidism and ophthalmopathy. That paper states: Ophthalmopathy got predicted by the model a median approximately 6.3 months before its onset.

The source of this sequence is a man aged 35 to 55 with Graves disease. The specimen comprised peripheral blood mononuclear cells (PBMCs), sampled at new diagnosis, from a patient treated with antithyroid drugs. V gene TRBV2 combines with J gene TRBJ1-1; D may be TRBD1 (6 bases). CDR3 sequence: CASSEIRGTEAFF. The CDR3 region has the DNA TGTGCCAGCAGTGAAATCAGGGGAACTGAAGCTTTCTTT.